This T cell receptor beta chain was sequenced during a study of PD-L1 blockade in urothelial cancer. Study in general: Across blood samples, T cells had a median count of about 150,000.

Measured with immunoSEQ multiplex PCR; TCRdb has only the in-frame clones, and not every one. This sample carries about 36,000 clones, 75% to 90% of them seen once, and the ten largest clones take over 9.5%. Germline values: CDR1 MGHRA, CDR2 YSYEKL. CDR3 length: 15 amino acids. Trimming took 4 bases from V and 3 from J; bases not matched to a gene: 4. This sample's time point: peripheral blood 6 weeks after treatment start. The sequencing here drew on PBMCs, taken around atezolizumab (anti-PD-L1) treatment. V usage is TRBV4-1 and J usage is TRBJ2-3, with 10 bases lining up with TRBD2. The TCR comes from a man aged 35 to 55 with urothelial cancer. The CDR3: CASSLGGLATDTQYF. The CDR3 coding sequence is TGCGCCAGCAGCCTAGGGGGACTAGCGACAGATACGCAGTATTTT.